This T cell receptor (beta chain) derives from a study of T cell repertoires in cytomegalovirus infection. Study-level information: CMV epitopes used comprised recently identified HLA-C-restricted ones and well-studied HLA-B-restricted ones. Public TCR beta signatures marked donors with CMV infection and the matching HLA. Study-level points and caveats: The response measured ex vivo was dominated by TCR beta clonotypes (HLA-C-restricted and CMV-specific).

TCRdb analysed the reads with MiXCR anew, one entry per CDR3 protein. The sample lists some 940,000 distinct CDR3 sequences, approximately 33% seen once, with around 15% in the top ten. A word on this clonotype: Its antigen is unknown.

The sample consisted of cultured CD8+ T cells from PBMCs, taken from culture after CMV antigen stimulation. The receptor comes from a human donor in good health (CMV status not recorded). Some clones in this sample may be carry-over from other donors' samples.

CDR3 protein: CASSPHGGATDTQYF. CDR3 nucleotide sequence: TGTGCCAGCAGCCCGCACGGCGGGGCGACAGATACGCAGTATTTT. This chain connects TRBV7-2 to TRBJ2-3; TRBD2 is a possible D gene (6 bases). The germline gives CDR1 SGHTA, CDR2 FQGNSA. The V end lost 5 bases, the J end lost 3 bases, and 15 bases lay between the germline ends. The CDR3 spans 15 residues.